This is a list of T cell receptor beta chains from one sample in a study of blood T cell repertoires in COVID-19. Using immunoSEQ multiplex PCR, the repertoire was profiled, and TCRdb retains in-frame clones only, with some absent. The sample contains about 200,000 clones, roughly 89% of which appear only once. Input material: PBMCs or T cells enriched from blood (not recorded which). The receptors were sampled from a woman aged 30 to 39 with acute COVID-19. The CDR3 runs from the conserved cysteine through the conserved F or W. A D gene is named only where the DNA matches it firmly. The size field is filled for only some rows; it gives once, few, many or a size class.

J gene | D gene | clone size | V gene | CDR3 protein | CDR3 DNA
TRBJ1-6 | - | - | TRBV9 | CASSVEGGEGSPLHF | TGTGCCAGCAGCGTAGAGGGAGGGGAGGGTTCACCCCTCCACTTT
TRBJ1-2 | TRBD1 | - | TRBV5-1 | CASSTGTGKLVNYGYTF | TGCGCCAGCAGCACAGGGACAGGGAAATTGGTCAACTATGGCTACACCTTC
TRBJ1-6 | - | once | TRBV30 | CAWSVRRGAAAPLHF | TGTGCCTGGAGTGTACGGCGGGGGGCCGCGGCACCCCTCCACTTT
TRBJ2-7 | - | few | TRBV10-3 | CAISDRVSERGEQYF | TGTGCCATCAGTGATCGTGTTTCCGAAAGAGGCGAGCAGTACTTC
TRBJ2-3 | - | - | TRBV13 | CASSLGFRDTQYF | TGTGCCAGCAGCTTAGGATTCAGAGATACGCAGTATTTT
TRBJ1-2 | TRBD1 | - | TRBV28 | CASSTDRAGYTF | TGTGCCAGCAGCACGGACAGGGCTGGCTACACCTTC
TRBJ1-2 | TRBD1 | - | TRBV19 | CASSIPGQNYGYTF | TGTGCCAGTAGTATACCGGGACAGAACTATGGCTACACCTTC
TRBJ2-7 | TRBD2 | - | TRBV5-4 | CASSTGTSVYEQYF | TGTGCCAGCAGTACCGGGACTAGTGTCTACGAGCAGTACTTC
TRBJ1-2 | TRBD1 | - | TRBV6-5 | CASRPPGQGMRGYTF | TGTGCCAGCAGACCCCCGGGACAGGGGATGCGAGGCTACACCTTC
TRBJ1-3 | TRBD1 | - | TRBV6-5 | CASRAGTAGGNTIYF | TGTGCCAGCAGGGCCGGGACAGCAGGAGGAAACACCATATATTTT
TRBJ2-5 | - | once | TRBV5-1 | CASSRGRGFGETQYF | TGCGCCAGCAGCCGTGGCAGGGGCTTTGGAGAGACCCAGTACTTC
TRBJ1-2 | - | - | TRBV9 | CASSVQDGVSTNYGYTF | TGTGCCAGCAGCGTGCAGGACGGGGTCTCCACTAACTATGGCTACACCTTC
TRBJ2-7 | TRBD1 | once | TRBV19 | CASSMDRRAYEQYF | TGTGCCAGTAGTATGGACAGGAGAGCCTACGAGCAGTACTTC
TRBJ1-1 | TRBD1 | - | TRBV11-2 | CASSLAGRGRSLNTEAFF | TGTGCCAGCAGCTTAGCTGGCAGGGGGCGATCCCTGAACACTGAAGCTTTCTTT
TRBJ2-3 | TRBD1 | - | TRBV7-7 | CASSHNPPGQGGADTQYF | TGTGCCAGCAGCCATAACCCTCCCGGACAGGGAGGAGCAGATACGCAGTATTTT
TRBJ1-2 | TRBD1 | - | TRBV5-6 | CASSLGGQIYGYTF | TGTGCCAGCAGCTTGGGGGGACAGATCTATGGCTACACCTTC
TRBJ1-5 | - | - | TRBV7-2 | CASSSSGGGSNQPQHF | TGTGCCAGCAGCTCGTCGGGAGGGGGTAGCAATCAGCCCCAGCATTTT